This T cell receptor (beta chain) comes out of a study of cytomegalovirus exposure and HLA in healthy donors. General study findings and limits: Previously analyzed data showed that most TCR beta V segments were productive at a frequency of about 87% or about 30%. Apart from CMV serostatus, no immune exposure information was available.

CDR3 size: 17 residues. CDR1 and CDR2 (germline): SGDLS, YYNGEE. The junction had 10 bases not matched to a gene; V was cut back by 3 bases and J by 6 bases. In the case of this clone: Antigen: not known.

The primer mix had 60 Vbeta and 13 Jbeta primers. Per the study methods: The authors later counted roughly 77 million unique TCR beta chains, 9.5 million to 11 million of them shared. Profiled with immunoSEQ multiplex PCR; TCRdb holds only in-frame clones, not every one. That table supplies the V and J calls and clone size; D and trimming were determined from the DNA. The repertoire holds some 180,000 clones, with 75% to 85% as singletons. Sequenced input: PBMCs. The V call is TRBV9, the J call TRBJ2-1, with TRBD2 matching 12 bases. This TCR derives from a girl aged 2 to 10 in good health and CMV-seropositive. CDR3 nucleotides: TGTGCCAGCAGCGCCCTCTCACTAGCGGGGGGAGGCAATGAGCAGTTCTTC. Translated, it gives CASSALSLAGGGNEQFF.